This TCR beta chain was captured by sequencing in a study of cytotoxic CD8 clonotypes in ibrutinib-treated CLL. Study information: On average, 94,082 productive rearrangements and just over 250,000 productive templates per sample. Study-level points and caveats: Treatment saw public clonotypes, which were uncommon, either contract or stay stable.

The CDR3 sequence is 15 residues long. Germline V lookup: CDR1 ENHRY, CDR2 SYGVKD. Losses at the gene ends were 6 bases for V and 9 bases for J; bases not matched to a gene: 10. Clones were sequenced by immunoSEQ multiplex PCR, and TCRdb holds only the in-frame ones, with some missing. The sample contains approximately 340,000 clones, 67% of which appear only once. Comment on this clone: The antigen remains undetermined.

J is TRBJ1-6 and V is TRBV10-3, with 8 nucleotides matching TRBD1. The receptor comes from a human donor with chronic lymphocytic leukemia. This sample comprised PBMCs, obtained after 36 months of ibrutinib treatment. The chain's CDR3 is CAISPGQGRGSPLHF. In DNA form, the CDR3 reads TGTGCCATCAGCCCTGGACAGGGTCGAGGTTCACCCCTCCACTTT.